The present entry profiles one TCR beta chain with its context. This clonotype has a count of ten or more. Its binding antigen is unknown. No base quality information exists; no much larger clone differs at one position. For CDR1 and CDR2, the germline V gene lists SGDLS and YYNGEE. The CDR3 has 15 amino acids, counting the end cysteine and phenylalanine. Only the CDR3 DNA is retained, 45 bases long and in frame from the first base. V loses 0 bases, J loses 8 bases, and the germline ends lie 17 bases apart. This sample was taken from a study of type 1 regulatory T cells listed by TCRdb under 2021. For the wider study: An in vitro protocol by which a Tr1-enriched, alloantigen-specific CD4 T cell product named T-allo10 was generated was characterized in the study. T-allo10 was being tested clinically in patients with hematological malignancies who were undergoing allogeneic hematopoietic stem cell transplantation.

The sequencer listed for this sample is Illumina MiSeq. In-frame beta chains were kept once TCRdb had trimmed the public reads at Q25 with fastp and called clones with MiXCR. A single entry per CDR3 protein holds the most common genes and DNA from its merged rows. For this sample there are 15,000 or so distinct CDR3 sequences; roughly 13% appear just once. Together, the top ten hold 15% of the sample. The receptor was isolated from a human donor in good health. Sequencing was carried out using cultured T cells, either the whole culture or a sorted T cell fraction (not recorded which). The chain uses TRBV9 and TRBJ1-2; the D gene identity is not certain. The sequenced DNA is TGTGCCAGCAGCGTAGAAGTCCCGGGATCGGGGGGCTACACCTTC. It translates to CASSVEVPGSGGYTF.